Presented here are 21 T cell receptor beta chains from one specimen sequenced in a study of blood T cell repertoires in COVID-19. Sequencing was performed with immunoSEQ multiplex PCR; in TCRdb, only in-frame clones are kept and a portion is missing. The sample yields approximately 76,000 clones, around nine tenths seen once. The specimen sequenced was peripheral blood. These receptors all stem from a man aged 25 to 40 with acute or convalescent COVID-19.

The V call is TRBV11-2, the J call TRBJ2-5; 11 nucleotides line up with TRBD2. Per the germline V gene, CDR1 is SGHAT and CDR2 is FQNNGV. V was pared by 5 bases and J by 0 bases, with 5 bases of the junction left unmatched. This CDR3 contains 16 residues. The CDR3 protein is CASSLGTSGYQETQYF. The CDR3 DNA reads as TGTGCCAGCAGCCTAGGGACTAGCGGATACCAAGAGACCCAGTACTTC.

The chain employs TRBV11-2 and TRBJ2-7, with TRBD1 matching over 12 bases. The V and J ends lost 3 bases and 0 bases, in that order; junction bases with no gene match: 6. The CDR3 is 17 residues long. Looked up from germline, CDR1 is SGHAT and CDR2 is FQNNGV. The CDR3 region has the DNA TGTGCCAGCAGCTTGGGGACAGGGGGCGCAAGCTCCTACGAGCAGTACTTC. Protein product: CASSLGTGGASSYEQYF.

The chain uses TRBV2 and TRBJ2-3; D is perhaps TRBD2 (6 bases). Germline V gene data show CDR1 as SNHLY and CDR2 as FYNNEI. V was clipped by 7 bases and J by 2 bases, with 13 bases between them. The CDR3 totals 14 residues. Here the CDR3 reads CASIASVTTDTQYF. The CDR3 DNA reads as TGTGCCAGCATCGCTAGCGTCACCACAGATACGCAGTATTTT.

This clone was detected only once. This chain uses TRBV27 with TRBJ1-5; 9 bases match TRBD1. The CDR3 is 16 amino acids. Trimming removed 5 bases from V and 6 bases from J; junction bases left unmatched: 11. Germline CDR1 MNHEY, CDR2 SMNVEV (reference sequence). The CDR3 loop reads CASSPSGTGISQPQHF. DNA for the CDR3: TGTGCCAGCAGTCCCTCGGGGACAGGGATCAGTCAGCCCCAGCATTTT.

V usage is TRBV4-1 and J usage is TRBJ1-2; D is perhaps TRBD1 (5 bases). V lost 0 bases to trimming and J lost 5 bases, with 10 bases between them. The CDR3 has 14 amino acids. Germline V lookup: CDR1 MGHRA, CDR2 YSYEKL. The CDR3 nucleotides read TGCGCCAGCAGCCAAGATGGGGCGGGATATGGCTACACCTTC. Residues: CASSQDGAGYGYTF.

The chain uses TRBV19 and TRBJ2-1; D remains unclear. CDR3 length: 14 residues. In germline, CDR1 is LNHDA, CDR2 SQIVND (reference sequence). Trimming stripped 7 bases from V and 0 bases from J, with 10 bases between. CDR3 region: CASTTPGSYNEQFF. As DNA, the CDR3 is TGTGCCAGTACCACTCCGGGCTCCTACAATGAGCAGTTCTTC.

The J gene is TRBJ2-7, the V gene TRBV4-2; 7 nucleotides line up with TRBD2. V lost 1 base, J lost 4 bases, and 7 bases stayed unmatched. CDR1 is LGHNA, CDR2 YNFKEQ, per germline. The CDR3 is made up of 15 amino acids. The CDR3 DNA is TGTGCCAGCAGCCAAGTCGCGGGAGTGGGATACGAGCAGTACTTC. The encoded protein is CASSQVAGVGYEQYF.

This clone showed up just a few times. This rearrangement joins TRBV30 to TRBJ1-6, with 7 nucleotides matching TRBD1. Germline CDR1 is GTSNPN and CDR2 is SVGIG (reference sequence). The CDR3 spans 17 residues. Germline trimming cut 3 bases from V and 12 bases from J; bases unmatched to any gene: 20. The CDR3 loop reads CAWRPLLTGLGSQPLHF. CDR3 in DNA: TGTGCCTGGAGGCCCTTATTGACAGGGCTTGGCTCTCAACCCCTCCACTTT.

This clone was detected once. The gene calls are TRBV19 and TRBJ2-1; 9 positions match TRBD2. CDR3 size: 17 residues. Germline V gene lookup returns CDR1 LNHDA and CDR2 SQIVND (reference sequence). Trimming at V came to 5 bases and at J to 4 bases, leaving 12 bases not matched to a gene. This CDR3 reads CASSSRTSAKGYNEQFF. CDR3 DNA: TGTGCCAGTAGTTCTCGGACTAGCGCGAAAGGGTACAATGAGCAGTTCTTC.

This clone has only one observation. The gene calls are TRBV19 and TRBJ2-7, with TRBD1 identical over 10 bases. The germline gives CDR1 LNHDA, CDR2 SQIVND (reference sequence). The CDR3 totals 15 residues. J gave up 4 bases and V 5 bases, and 8 bases lay outside the gene matches. CDR3 residues: CASSLRTGGKYEQYF. The CDR3 nucleotides are TGTGCCAGTAGTCTCCGGACAGGGGGTAAATACGAGCAGTACTTC. The full variable domain, rest sourced from reference TRBV19 and TRBJ2-7, is DGGITQSPKYLFRKEGQNVTLSCEQNLNHDAMYWYRQDPGQGLRLIYYSQIVNDFQKGDIAEGYSVSREKKESFPLTVTSAQKNPTAFYLCASSLRTGGKYEQYFGPGTRLTVT.

This chain uses TRBV30 with TRBJ2-1; TRBD2 matches at 7 bases. CDR3 size: 14 residues. V shed 7 bases and J 4 bases; nucleotides not matched to a gene: 10. CDR1 and CDR2 from the germline V gene are GTSNPN and SVGIG (reference sequence). CDR3 protein: CASTPSGRYNEQFF. The CDR3 DNA is TGTGCCTCTACACCTAGCGGAAGGTACAATGAGCAGTTCTTC.

V is TRBV7-2 and J is TRBJ2-1, with a possible D match to TRBD1 (5 bases). V lost 1 base, J lost 0 bases, and 19 bases lay in between. From germline, CDR1 is SGHTA and CDR2 FQGNSA. CDR3 length equals 19 residues. This CDR3 is CASSLEGASLWSSYNEQFF. In nucleotides, the CDR3 is TGTGCCAGCAGCTTAGAAGGGGCGTCTTTGTGGAGCTCCTACAATGAGCAGTTCTTC. The full variable domain, its missing parts supplied by reference TRBV7-2 and TRBJ2-1, is GAGVSQSPSNKVTEKGKDVELRCDPISGHTALYWYRQSLGQGLEFLIYFQGNSAPDKSGLPSDRFSAERTGGSVSTLTIQRTQQEDSAVYLCASSLEGASLWSSYNEQFFGPGTRLTVL.

The genes are TRBV30 and TRBJ1-3; no definite D call. Trimming took 8 bases from V and 2 from J, leaving 13 bases between them. CDR1 and CDR2 from the germline V gene are GTSNPN and SVGIG (reference sequence). This CDR3 has 13 amino acids. The CDR3 nucleotides are TGTGCCCTGGAAGGAGGAACTGGAAACACCATATATTTT. Translation gives CALEGGTGNTIYF.

The V gene is TRBV11-2, the J gene TRBJ1-1, with 9 bases aligning to TRBD1. Germline V CDR1 and CDR2: SGHAT, FQNNGV. With V trimmed by 0 bases and J by 9 bases, 2 bases remained unmatched. The CDR3 loop spans 13 amino acids. The CDR3 coding sequence is TGTGCCAGCAGCTTAGAAGGGACAGGGAAAGCTTTCTTT. This translates into CASSLEGTGKAFF. Using reference TRBV11-2 and TRBJ1-1 for the parts outside the CDR3, the full variable domain is EAGVAQSPRYKIIEKRQSVAFWCNPISGHATLYWYQQILGQGPKLLIQFQNNGVVDDSQLPKDRFSAERLKGVDSTLKIQPAKLEDSAVYLCASSLEGTGKAFFGQGTRLTVV.

J is TRBJ2-3 and V is TRBV6-4, with D possibly TRBD1 on 6 matching bases. There are 16 residues in the CDR3. Germline V gives CDR1 MRHNA, CDR2 SNTAGT. The germline V and J ends were trimmed by 2 bases and 6 bases, with 18 bases remaining between them. CDR3 coding DNA: TGTGCCAGCAGTGACACGTGGGACAATCGTCAGGATACGCAGTATTTT. It specifies CASSDTWDNRQDTQYF.

This clone was detected only once. The genes are TRBV20-1 and TRBJ2-1; TRBD2 agrees at 12 bases. Germline CDR1 and CDR2: DFQATT and SNEGSKA (reference sequence). Trimming cost V 3 bases and J 8 bases; bases outside gene matches: 8. CDR3 length: 15 residues. The CDR3 spells CSASARLAGEDEQFF. The CDR3 DNA sequence: TGCAGTGCTAGTGCCCGACTAGCGGGAGAGGATGAGCAGTTCTTC.

The chain joins TRBV4-1 to TRBJ1-5, with D perhaps matching TRBD1 (5 bases). V was clipped by 4 bases and J by 7 bases, with 11 bases between them. The CDR3 runs to 13 residues. Germline loops: CDR1 MGHRA, CDR2 YSYEKL. The CDR3 DNA is TGCGCCAGCAGCCCTCCAGGGATCCAGCCCCAGCATTTT. This translates into CASSPPGIQPQHF.

The chain combines TRBV10-1 with TRBJ2-3; a weak D match, TRBD1 (6 bases). The V end lost 3 bases, the J end lost 4 bases, and 14 bases lay between the germline ends. In germline, CDR1 is WNHNN, CDR2 SYGVQD (reference sequence). This CDR3 has 15 residues. The CDR3 is CASSEGTMPSDTQYF. The CDR3 nucleotides read TGCGCCAGCAGTGAAGGGACAATGCCTTCAGATACGCAGTATTTT.

The rearrangement uses TRBV29-1 and TRBJ1-2, with a weak D call TRBD1 (6 bases). The CDR3 consists of 13 residues. Germline V gene data show CDR1 as SQVTM and CDR2 as ANQGSEA. Trimming cost V 3 bases and J 3 bases, with 11 bases left between them. The CDR3 loop is CSVDRQVDYGYTF. In DNA, the CDR3 is TGCAGCGTTGACAGACAGGTCGACTATGGCTACACCTTC. The whole variable domain, filled in from reference TRBV29-1 and TRBJ1-2, reads SAVISQKPSRDICQRGTSLTIQCQVDSQVTMMFWYRQQPGQSLTLIATANQGSEATYESGFVIDKFPISRPNLTFSTLTVSNMSPEDSSIYLCSVDRQVDYGYTFGSGTRLTVV.

The chain combines TRBV7-2 with TRBJ1-4; D not resolved. The CDR3 totals 18 residues. Germline assignment: CDR1 SGHTA and CDR2 FQGNSA. The germline V and J ends were trimmed by 4 bases and 2 bases, with 20 bases remaining between them. CDR3 in DNA: TGTGCCAGCAGCTCTCTAGGCCCTCAAAGCGGTACTAATGAAAAACTGTTTTTT. This encodes CASSSLGPQSGTNEKLFF.

The rearrangement joins TRBV4-1 to TRBJ1-1; TRBD1 matches 7 bases. This CDR3 is 14 amino acids long. CDR1 is MGHRA and CDR2 is YSYEKL in the germline V gene. V was clipped by 3 bases and J by 8 bases; unmatched bases: 9. CDR3 residues: CASSHLERGREAFF. CDR3 DNA sequence: TGCGCCAGCAGCCACCTAGAGAGGGGGCGCGAAGCTTTCTTT.